These 8 T cell receptor beta chains came from one sample sequenced in a study of cytomegalovirus exposure and HLA in healthy donors. The PCR employed 60 Vbeta primers together with 13 Jbeta primers. The method was immunoSEQ multiplex PCR; TCRdb's version includes in-frame clones alone and lacks a portion of them. The sample holds 200,000 or so clones; about 83% are singletons and the top ten take 4.5% to 7.5%. Sequencing input: PBMCs. Receptors originate from a woman younger than 45 in good health and CMV-seropositive.

The rearrangement links TRBV2 to TRBJ1-5, with D unclear. CDR1 and CDR2 (germline): SNHLY, FYNNEI. The CDR3 covers 14 residues. The germline V and J ends were trimmed by 6 bases and 3 bases, with 12 bases remaining between them. The CDR3 loop is CASSSDGSNQPQHF. The CDR3 DNA reads as TGTGCCAGCAGCAGCGACGGATCCAATCAGCCCCAGCATTTT. The variable domain in full, with the rest retrieved from reference TRBV2 and TRBJ1-5, is EPEVTQTPSHQVTQMGQEVILRCVPISNHLYFYWYRQILGQKVEFLVSFYNNEISEKSEIFDDQFSVERPDGSNFTLKIRSTKLEDSAMYFCASSSDGSNQPQHFGDGTRLSIL.

The V call is TRBV2, the J call TRBJ1-1, with a tentative D call TRBD1 (5 bases). The CDR3 extends over 13 amino acids. In germline, CDR1 is SNHLY, CDR2 FYNNEI. Trimming removed 4 bases from V and 11 bases from J, with 17 bases in between. CDR3 in DNA: TGTGCCAGCAGTGTAACGCCGGGACTAGGGGCTTTCTTT. It encodes CASSVTPGLGAFF.

The chain links TRBV28 to TRBJ1-5; D is uncertain. The CDR3 loop spans 15 amino acids. Between the trimmed V and J ends, which lost 6 bases and 7 bases, there was a span of 19 bases. Germline lookup yields CDR1 MDHEN and CDR2 SYDVKM. CDR3 in DNA: TGTGCCAGCAGCCTAACCGAGGGCATGGGACAGCCCCAGCATTTT. It yields the protein CASSLTEGMGQPQHF.

The chain links TRBV28 to TRBJ2-3; D may be TRBD2 (5 bases). Germline CDR1 reads MDHEN; CDR2 reads SYDVKM. The CDR3 is made up of 14 amino acids. Trimming cost V 2 bases and J 2 bases, with 8 bases left between them. CDR3 protein: CASSLETNTDTQYF. The CDR3 DNA is TGTGCCAGCAGTTTAGAGACTAACACAGATACGCAGTATTTT.

This chain links TRBV5-1 with TRBJ1-2; 7 bases fit TRBD1. The CDR3 has 14 amino acids. Trimming removed 5 bases from V and 8 bases from J; junction bases left unmatched: 12. The germline CDR1 and CDR2 sequences are SGHRS and YFSETQ. The CDR3 here is CASSPNRGSRGYTF. The CDR3 coding sequence is TGCGCCAGCAGTCCCAACAGGGGCTCAAGGGGCTACACCTTC.

The chain employs TRBV5-1 and TRBJ1-2; TRBD1 agrees at 8 bases. Germline loops: CDR1 SGHRS, CDR2 YFSETQ. V was clipped by 0 bases and J by 6 bases; unmatched bases: 7. The CDR3 extends over 15 amino acids. This CDR3 is CASSLDGQGANGYTF. As DNA, the CDR3 is TGCGCCAGCAGCTTGGACGGACAGGGAGCGAATGGCTACACCTTC.

The chain has TRBV28 and TRBJ2-1; perhaps TRBD2 as D (5 bases). The CDR3 length is 14 residues. V was trimmed by 6 bases and J by 4 bases, leaving 13 bases between them. CDR1 is MDHEN and CDR2 is SYDVKM in the germline V gene. CDR3 sequence: CASSPTGRYNEQFF. CDR3 DNA sequence: TGTGCCAGCAGCCCCACGGGGAGATACAATGAGCAGTTCTTC.

As for this clone: Other nucleotide sequences from this sample produce the same CDR3. V usage is TRBV5-6 and J usage is TRBJ1-3; D remains ambiguous. Germline V CDR1 and CDR2: SGHDT, YYEEEE. CDR3 length: 14 amino acids. Between the trimmed V and J ends, which lost 2 bases and 3 bases, there was a span of 9 bases. CDR3 protein: CASSFRSGGNTIYF. The DNA of the CDR3 is TGTGCCAGCAGCTTCCGGTCGGGTGGAAACACCATATATTTT.